This passage covers 12 T cell receptor beta chains from one sample sequenced in a study of shared clonotypes between healthy human individuals. The protocol was immunoSEQ multiplex PCR, while the TCRdb copy is restricted to in-frame clones and leaves out a portion. The sample lists more than 500,000 clones; approximately 94% were seen once. The sequencing sample was made of naive CD4+ T cells sorted from blood. Subset meaning: CD45RA+ positively selected. These receptor sequences come from a woman in her 30s in good health.

This sequence joins TRBV7-9 and TRBJ1-4, with a weak D call TRBD1 (5 bases). V lost 5 bases, J lost 8 bases, and 21 bases lay in between. Looked up from germline, CDR1 is SEHNR and CDR2 is FQNEAQ (reference sequence). CDR3 length equals 16 residues. DNA for the CDR3: TGTGCCAGCAGCCTAGTGGGCAGGGCGAGGGGAGAAAAACTGTTTTTT. The encoded protein is CASSLVGRARGEKLFF. The full variable domain, rest sourced from reference TRBV7-9 and TRBJ1-4, is DTGVSQNPRHKITKRGQNVTFRCDPISEHNRLYWYRQTLGQGPEFLTYFQNEAQLEKSRLLSDRFSAERPKGSFSTLEIQRTEQGDSAMYLCASSLVGRARGEKLFFGSGTQLSVL.

The DNA of the CDR3 is TGTGCCAGCAGCCCCCATACTTGGGGGGTAAGCTCTGGGGCCAACGTCCTGACTTTC. Its protein is CASSPHTWGVSSGANVLTF. This sequence joins TRBV7-3 and TRBJ2-6; D is possibly TRBD2 (6 bases). Per germline, CDR1 SGHTA and CDR2 FQGTGA. This CDR3 contains 19 residues. V lost 5 bases and J lost 0, with 20 bases in between.

The CDR3 DNA sequence: TGTGCCAGCAGTTCCGCGGGACAGGGATATGAAAAACTGTTTTTT. This sequence encodes CASSSAGQGYEKLFF. The genes are TRBV28 and TRBJ1-4; 9 nucleotides match TRBD1. V was pared by 4 bases and J by 6 bases, with 6 bases of the junction left unmatched. The CDR3 runs to 15 residues. CDR1 and CDR2 (germline): MDHEN, SYDVKM.

The chain carries TRBV6-1 and TRBJ1-1; D gene ambiguous. Germline loops: CDR1 MNHNS, CDR2 SASEGT. This CDR3 has 12 residues. V lost 7 bases and J 7 bases, leaving 13 bases between the germline ends. The CDR3 sequence: CASTRDFGEAFF. DNA for the CDR3: TGTGCCAGCACGAGGGATTTTGGTGAAGCTTTCTTT.

About this clone: At one end, the junction sequence differs from germline, possibly due to a read error. J is TRBJ1-1 and V is TRBV9, with no clear D. The germline gives CDR1 SGDLS, CDR2 YYNGEE. This CDR3 has 12 residues. The CDR3 DNA is TGTGCCAGCAGCGTAGAAAATAGGAGGATGGTCTTT. It translates to CASSVENRRMVF. Together with reference TRBV9 and TRBJ1-1, the CDR3 gives the full variable domain: DSGVTQTPKHLITATGQRVTLRCSPRSGDLSVYWYQQSLDQGLQFLIQYYNGEERAKGNILERFSAQQFPDLHSELNLSSLELGDSALYFCASSVENRRMVFGQGTRLTVV.

The chain employs TRBV6-6 and TRBJ2-7; D unclear. V was shortened by 6 bases and J by 6 bases, with 9 bases between the two germline ends. The CDR3 spans 11 residues. The germline V gene encodes CDR1 MNHNY and CDR2 SVGAGI (reference sequence). The CDR3 DNA is TGTGCCAGCAGCGATTGGGCCGAGCAGTACTTC. Amino acids: CASSDWAEQYF.

This chain joins TRBV7-9 and TRBJ2-7; D possibly corresponds to TRBD1 (6 bases). The CDR3 has 13 amino acids. V lost 4 bases to trimming and J lost 4 bases, with 11 bases between them. Per germline, CDR1 SEHNR and CDR2 FQNEAQ (reference sequence). The CDR3 reads CASSYRDRYEQYF. DNA of the CDR3: TGTGCCAGCAGCTACAGGGATAGGTACGAGCAGTACTTC.

This rearrangement joins TRBV5-1 to TRBJ2-3; no firm D call. The CDR3 is 11 residues long. The V end lost 3 bases, the J end lost 6 bases, and 5 bases lay between the germline ends. Germline CDR1 and CDR2: SGHRS and YFSETQ. In nucleotides, the CDR3 is TGCGCCAGCAGCTCGGCGGATACGCAGTATTTT. It is translated as CASSSADTQYF.

The chain links TRBV30 to TRBJ1-3; unclear D gene. The germline gives CDR1 GTSNPN, CDR2 SVGIG (reference sequence). V was shortened by 2 bases and J by 6 bases, with 11 bases between the two germline ends. The CDR3 has 13 amino acids. CDR3 in amino acids: CAWSRQAENTIYF. The CDR3 DNA sequence: TGTGCCTGGAGTCGGCAGGCAGAAAACACCATATATTTT.

This clone appeared once. The gene calls are TRBV5-1 and TRBJ1-4; D may be TRBD1 (6 bases). The V gene's germline CDR1 is SGHRS and CDR2 YFSETQ. Trimming removed 0 bases from V and 0 bases from J, with 9 bases in between. The CDR3 sequence is 16 residues long. The CDR3 spells CASSLAGGATNEKLFF. For the CDR3, the DNA is TGCGCCAGCAGCTTGGCCGGGGGCGCAACTAATGAAAAACTGTTTTTT.

This chain joins TRBV7-8 and TRBJ2-7; D gene uncertain. CDR1 and CDR2 from the germline V gene are SGHVS and FQNEAQ. Trimming pared 2 bases from V and 7 bases from J, leaving 6 bases between. The CDR3 is 11 amino acids. CDR3 region: CASSLYREQYF. The CDR3 DNA reads as TGTGCCAGCAGCTTATATCGGGAGCAGTACTTC.

This chain links TRBV2 with TRBJ2-5, with no clear D. The CDR3 is 12 residues long. V shed 1 base and J shed 5 bases, with 5 bases lying between them. Germline V lookup: CDR1 SNHLY, CDR2 FYNNEI. The DNA of the CDR3 is TGTGCCAGCAGTGAAGAGAGCGAGACCCAGTACTTC. Protein: CASSEESETQYF. The full variable domain, in which reference TRBV2 and TRBJ2-5 provide the parts outside the CDR3, is EPEVTQTPSHQVTQMGQEVILRCVPISNHLYFYWYRQILGQKVEFLVSFYNNEISEKSEIFDDQFSVERPDGSNFTLKIRSTKLEDSAMYFCASSEESETQYFGPGTRLLVL.